This TCR beta chain was captured by sequencing in a study of T cells after posttransplantation cyclophosphamide. Study results and limitations: Donor CD8+ memory clones often dominated recipient blood repertoires at later times. Tissue-infiltrating T cells from skin or gut overlapped little with blood T cells. Recipient CMV seropositivity and CMV reactivation strongly tracked TRB clonality.

The method was immunoSEQ multiplex PCR; TCRdb's version includes in-frame clones alone and lacks a portion of them. Of 21,000 or so clones in the sample, 80% to 90% were seen once. The V end was cut by 1 base, the J end by 0 bases, with 8 bases between. Germline CDR1 and CDR2: SGHTA and FQGNSA. The CDR3 sequence is 15 residues long. Controls had myeloablative marrow grafts with methotrexate and calcineurin inhibitor, sampled at 1 year. With respect to this clone: Its antigen is not identified.

This sample comprised PBMCs, obtained about 360 days after allogeneic stem cell transplant with calcineurin inhibitor and methotrexate. The J gene is TRBJ2-3, the V gene TRBV7-2, with D perhaps matching TRBD2 (5 bases). This clonotype was obtained from a female patient younger than 45 who received an allogeneic stem cell transplant from an unrelated donor, was CMV-positive, and had acute and chronic GVHD. Some of the T cells might come from the graft donor. The CDR3 bases are TGTGCCAGCAGCTTAGGTTCGGGGAGCACAGATACGCAGTATTTT. Encoded protein: CASSLGSGSTDTQYF.